This TCR beta chain was documented in a study of T cell responses to AZD1222 COVID-19 vaccine. Findings and caveats of the study: Clonal diversity may have been underestimated in mostly white British donors. The study identified only six AZD1222 recipients as seropositive at baseline. Within unmutated variant regions lay the reported targets of nearly half of spike-specific TCRs. Two doses of AZD1222 preceded a rise in Spike-specific TCR breadth and depth.

The germline CDR1 and CDR2 sequences are MNHEY and SMNVEV (reference sequence). CDR3 length: 13 residues. The V and J ends lost 4 bases and 5 bases respectively, with 9 bases between them. Concerning this clone: Its antigen is still unknown.

Method: immunoSEQ multiplex PCR; TCRdb's copy keeps in-frame clones and lacks some. This table holds approximately 170,000 clones, 80% to 90% found once. The input for sequencing was peripheral blood, taken on day 0 of AZD1222 vaccination. This sequence was found in an adult in good health. V gene TRBV27 combines with J gene TRBJ2-1; no reliable D call. The CDR3 bases are TGTGCCAGCAGTTCTTACAGCCACAATGAGCAGTTCTTC. This encodes CASSSYSHNEQFF.